Presented here are 20 T cell receptor beta chains from one specimen sequenced in a study of cytomegalovirus exposure and HLA in healthy donors. The primer mix had 60 Vbeta and 13 Jbeta primers. Profiled with immunoSEQ multiplex PCR; TCRdb holds only in-frame clones, not every one. The sample shows more than 60,000 clones, 65% to 80% of them seen only once. The specimen was PBMCs. These receptors originate from a woman aged 30 to 39 in good health and CMV-seronegative.

This clone has only a few counts. The chain employs TRBV7-8 and TRBJ1-2; TRBD1 matches 8 bases. Germline CDR1 reads SGHVS; CDR2 reads FQNEAQ. This CDR3 spans 16 amino acids. V dropped 3 bases and J dropped 2; count of bases not matched to a gene: 8. The CDR3, as DNA: TGTGCCAGCAGCTTCAGGGGGCTGAGTTTGAACTATGGCTACACCTTC. It specifies CASSFRGLSLNYGYTF.

Only a few counts were recorded for this clone. V is TRBV5-4 and J is TRBJ1-2; 8 nucleotides agree with TRBD1. CDR1 SGHNT and CDR2 YYREEE come from the germline V gene (reference sequence). The junction had 7 bases not matched to a gene; V was cut back by 0 bases and J by 3 bases. The CDR3 spans 16 residues. The CDR3, as DNA: TGTGCCAGCAGCTTGGCCACAGGGGGGGTTGACTATGGCTACACCTTC. This translates into CASSLATGGVDYGYTF.

The genes are TRBV2 and TRBJ1-2, with no clear D. The germline V and J ends were trimmed by 4 bases and 7 bases, with 10 bases remaining between them. Germline CDR1 reads SNHLY; CDR2 reads FYNNEI. This CDR3 has 12 amino acids. The CDR3 sequence: CASSVRESGYTF. The CDR3 DNA reads as TGTGCCAGCAGTGTTAGGGAGAGTGGCTACACCTTC.

The genes are TRBV4-3 and TRBJ1-1; weak D call: TRBD1 (6 bases). The germline V gene has CDR1 LGHNA and CDR2 YSLEER. Trimming stripped 0 bases from V and 4 bases from J, with 9 bases between. The CDR3 is 14 amino acids. The DNA of the CDR3 is TGCGCCAGCAGCCAAGATGTCAGGGGCACTGAAGCTTTCTTT. Residues: CASSQDVRGTEAFF.

This clone was seen a single time. V and J are TRBV27 and TRBJ2-2; D is possibly TRBD1 (5 bases). With 7 bases removed from V and 6 bases from J, the gap between germline ends came to 21 bases. Germline-derived CDR1 and CDR2 are MNHEY and SMNVEV (reference sequence). The CDR3 is made up of 16 amino acids. The CDR3 sequence is CASNKIEKAGSGELFF. The CDR3, as DNA: TGTGCCAGCAACAAAATCGAAAAAGCAGGGTCCGGGGAGCTGTTTTTT.

The DNA for the CDR3 is TGTGCCAGCAGTTTAAAGAGGGTGGGGAGCAATCAGCCCCAGCATTTT. It encodes CASSLKRVGSNQPQHF. The J gene is TRBJ1-5, the V gene TRBV27; D gene unclear. Trimming pared 2 bases from V and 1 base from J, leaving 12 bases between. Germline values: CDR1 MNHEY, CDR2 SMNVEV (reference sequence). The CDR3 consists of 16 residues.

This sequence joins TRBV6-6 and TRBJ2-1; D is possibly TRBD1 (6 bases). The germline gives CDR1 MNHNY, CDR2 SVGAGI (reference sequence). The CDR3 sequence is 14 residues long. Trimming pared 2 bases from V and 6 bases from J, leaving 11 bases between. As DNA, the CDR3 is TGTGCCAGCAGTTACCGAGGACAGTCCAATGAGCAGTTCTTC. Encoded protein: CASSYRGQSNEQFF.

The chain joins TRBV6-5 to TRBJ1-2; a weak D match, TRBD1 (5 bases). The length of the CDR3 is 13 residues. The germline CDR1 and CDR2 sequences are MNHEY and SVGAGI. V shed 6 bases and J shed 1 base, with 9 bases lying between them. DNA for the CDR3: TGTGCCAGCAGCCGCAGGGTTAACTATGGCTACACCTTC. Its translation is CASSRRVNYGYTF.

V usage is TRBV7-2 and J usage is TRBJ2-3; 7 nucleotides match TRBD1. Germline-derived CDR1 and CDR2 are SGHTA and FQGNSA. V was pared by 6 bases and J by 5 bases, with 11 bases of the junction left unmatched. CDR3 length equals 15 residues. CDR3 DNA sequence: TGTGCCAGCAGGCATCAGGGGGAACGACTAGATACGCAGTATTTT. This gives the protein CASRHQGERLDTQYF.

The gene calls are TRBV5-4 and TRBJ1-6; TRBD1 aligns across 8 bases. With V trimmed by 4 bases and J by 7 bases, 7 bases remained unmatched. Germline V gives CDR1 SGHNT, CDR2 YYREEE (reference sequence). This CDR3 has 15 amino acids. The CDR3 nucleotides are TGTGCCAGCAGCCGACCGGACAGGGCCAATTCACCCCTCCACTTT. It yields the protein CASSRPDRANSPLHF.

This chain joins TRBV9 and TRBJ2-1, with D uncertain. The CDR3 extends over 14 amino acids. Germline V gene data show CDR1 as SGDLS and CDR2 as YYNGEE. V dropped 1 base and J dropped 6 bases, with 11 bases sitting between them. The CDR3 nucleotides are TGTGCCAGCAGCGTATGGAATAGCCCCAATGAGCAGTTCTTC. It encodes CASSVWNSPNEQFF.

This chain links TRBV5-3 with TRBJ1-5, with D hard to call. TRBV5-3 is filed as an ORF, its function uncertain. The CDR3 is 16 amino acids. V shed 0 bases and J shed 7 bases, with 17 bases lying between them. The chain's CDR3 is CARSLEDLRYNQPQHF. As DNA, the CDR3 is TGTGCCAGAAGCTTGGAAGATCTCAGGTACAACCAGCCCCAGCATTTT.

This clone has only a few counts. The rearrangement uses TRBV5-4 and TRBJ2-4, with TRBD2 matching 7 bases. Germline assignment: CDR1 SGHNT and CDR2 YYREEE (reference sequence). The trim removed 3 bases at V and 3 bases at J, leaving 12 bases unmatched. The length of the CDR3 is 17 residues. This CDR3 is CASSSRGSAKIKNIQYF. CDR3 in DNA: TGTGCCAGCAGCTCGCGCGGGAGCGCTAAGATCAAAAACATTCAGTACTTC.

The chain combines TRBV10-3 with TRBJ1-3; TRBD1 matches 9 bases. The CDR3 runs 15 residues. The junction had 5 bases not matched to a gene; V was cut back by 2 bases and J by 6 bases. Germline loops: CDR1 ENHRY, CDR2 SYGVKD. In nucleotides, the CDR3 is TGTGCCATCAGTGAGAGGACAGGGGTGTCAAACACCATATATTTT. It translates to CAISERTGVSNTIYF.

This clone was found a few times. J is TRBJ1-1 and V is TRBV6-5; D may be TRBD1 (5 bases). V was trimmed by 0 bases and J by 4 bases, leaving 15 bases between them. The CDR3 covers 16 residues. Germline CDR1 and CDR2: MNHEY and SVGAGI. The CDR3 loop reads CASSYSFPMGGTEAFF. CDR3 in DNA: TGTGCCAGCAGTTACTCGTTTCCTATGGGGGGCACTGAAGCTTTCTTT.

The genes are TRBV4-1 and TRBJ2-7; 9 nucleotides match TRBD1. CDR3 length: 14 amino acids. The V gene's germline CDR1 is MGHRA and CDR2 YSYEKL. Germline trimming cut 5 bases from V and 4 bases from J; bases unmatched to any gene: 6. The CDR3 bases are TGCGCCAGCAGCTACAGGGGGCTGTTGTACGAGCAGTACTTC. Translating it yields CASSYRGLLYEQYF.

This chain joins TRBV6-6 and TRBJ1-6, with D maybe TRBD1 (5 bases). The CDR3 consists of 14 residues. CDR1 is MNHNY and CDR2 is SVGAGI in the germline V gene (reference sequence). V gave up 6 bases and J gave up 3 bases, with 9 bases separating them. CDR3 nucleotides: TGTGCCAGCAGCAGGGTAGACTATAATTCACCCCTCCACTTT. It codes for CASSRVDYNSPLHF.

The rearrangement joins TRBV19 to TRBJ1-5, with TRBD1 as a possible D gene (5 bases). The V end lost 5 bases, the J end lost 7 bases, and 15 bases lay between the germline ends. CDR3 size: 14 residues. CDR1 is LNHDA and CDR2 is SQIVND in the germline V gene (reference sequence). For the CDR3, the DNA is TGTGCCAGTAGTGGGTTGGGGGGGGGACAGCCCCAGCATTTT. Its translation is CASSGLGGGQPQHF.

The chain links TRBV11-3 to TRBJ2-5; 12 bases fit TRBD1. From germline, CDR1 is SGHNT and CDR2 YENEEA. Germline trimming cut 1 base from V and 5 bases from J; bases unmatched to any gene: 8. CDR3 length equals 17 residues. The CDR3 loop reads CASSLGGTGGAVETQYF. CDR3 nucleotides: TGTGCCAGCAGCTTAGGTGGGACAGGGGGCGCCGTGGAGACCCAGTACTTC.

This clone was recorded once. One junction end does not reproduce the germline sequence, and a read error may be involved. In nucleotides, the CDR3 is TGTGCTAGCAGCTTAGCTGGACTAGCCGATTACAATGAGCAGTTCTTC. Its translation is CASSLAGLADYNEQFF. The chain joins TRBV7-7 to TRBJ2-1, with TRBD2 matching over 8 bases. Germline lookup yields CDR1 SSHAT and CDR2 FNYEAQ (reference sequence). The CDR3 consists of 16 residues.